This T cell receptor (beta chain) was captured in a study of T-cell memory formation after mild COVID-19. Study conclusions and caveats: Cross-reactive memory apparently joined, as some responding clones appeared in pre-infection memory.

On this clonotype itself: The antigen remains unidentified.

Each CDR3 protein gets one entry after TCRdb re-called the 5' RACE reads with MiXCR. The table lists a few hundred thousand distinct CDR3 sequences, 25% to 30% of them singletons. The CDR3 has 17 residues. The germline CDR1 and CDR2 sequences are SGHRS and YFSETQ. Between the trimmed V and J ends, which lost 4 bases and 0 bases, there was a span of 17 bases. Material: PBMCs or a T cell subset sorted from them (not recorded which). The genes are TRBV5-1 and TRBJ2-1; a weak D match, TRBD2 (6 bases). This clonotype was obtained from an adult woman who had mild COVID-19 (a few samples of this study predate the infection). Cell type and time point are not known. The CDR3 bases are TGCGCCAGCAGCCCGGACGGAATTAGCGGCTCCTACAATGAGCAGTTCTTC. Residues: CASSPDGISGSYNEQFF.